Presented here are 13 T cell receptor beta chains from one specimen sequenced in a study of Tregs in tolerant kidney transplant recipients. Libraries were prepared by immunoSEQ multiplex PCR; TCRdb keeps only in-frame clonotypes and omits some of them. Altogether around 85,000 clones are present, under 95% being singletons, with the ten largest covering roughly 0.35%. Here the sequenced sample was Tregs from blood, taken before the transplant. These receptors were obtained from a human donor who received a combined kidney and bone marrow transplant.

The CDR3 spells CASSLERETEAFF. The CDR3 DNA follows: TGCGCCAGCAGCTTGGAAAGGGAGACTGAAGCTTTCTTT. The rearrangement uses TRBV5-1 and TRBJ1-1; D call uncertain. This CDR3 is 13 amino acids long. Trimming removed 0 bases from V and 5 bases from J, with 8 bases in between. Germline loops: CDR1 SGHRS, CDR2 YFSETQ.

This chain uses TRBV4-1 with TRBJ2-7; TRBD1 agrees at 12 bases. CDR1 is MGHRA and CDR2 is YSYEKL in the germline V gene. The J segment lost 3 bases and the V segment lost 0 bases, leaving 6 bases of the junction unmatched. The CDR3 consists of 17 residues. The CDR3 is CASSQDKGTGGNYEQYF. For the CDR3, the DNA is TGCGCCAGCAGCCAAGACAAAGGGACAGGGGGCAACTACGAGCAGTACTTC.

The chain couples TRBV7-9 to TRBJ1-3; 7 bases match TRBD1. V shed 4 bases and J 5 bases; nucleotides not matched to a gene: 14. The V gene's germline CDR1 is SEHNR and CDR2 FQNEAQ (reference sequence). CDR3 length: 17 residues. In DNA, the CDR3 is TGTGCCAGCAGCTCCCCAAAACAGGGGCCGAATCGAAACACCATATATTTT. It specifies CASSSPKQGPNRNTIYF.

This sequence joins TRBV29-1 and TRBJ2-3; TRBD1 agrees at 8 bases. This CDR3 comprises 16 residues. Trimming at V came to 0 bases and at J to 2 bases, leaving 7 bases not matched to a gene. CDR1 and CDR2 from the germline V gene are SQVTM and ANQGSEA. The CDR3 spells CSVEDRTGLDTDTQYF. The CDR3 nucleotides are TGCAGCGTTGAAGATCGGACAGGGCTAGACACAGATACGCAGTATTTT.

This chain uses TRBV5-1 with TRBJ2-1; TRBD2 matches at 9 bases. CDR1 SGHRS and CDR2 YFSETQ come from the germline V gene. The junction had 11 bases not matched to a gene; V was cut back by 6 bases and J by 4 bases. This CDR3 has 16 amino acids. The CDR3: CASTRSRLADYNEQFF. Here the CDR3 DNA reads TGCGCCAGCACCCGTTCGAGACTAGCGGATTACAATGAGCAGTTCTTC.

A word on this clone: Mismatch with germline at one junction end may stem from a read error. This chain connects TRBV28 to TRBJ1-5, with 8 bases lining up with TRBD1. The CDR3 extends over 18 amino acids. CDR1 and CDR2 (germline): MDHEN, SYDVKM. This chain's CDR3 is CACSVGQGAAGGNQPQHF. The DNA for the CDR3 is TGTGCCTGCAGCGTGGGGCAGGGGGCCGCGGGGGGCAATCAGCCCCAGCATTTT.

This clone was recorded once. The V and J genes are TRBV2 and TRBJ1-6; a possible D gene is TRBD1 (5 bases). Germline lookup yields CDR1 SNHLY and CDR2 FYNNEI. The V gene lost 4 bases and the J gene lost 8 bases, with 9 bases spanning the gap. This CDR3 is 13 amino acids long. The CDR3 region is CASSVDSDSPLHF. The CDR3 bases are TGTGCCAGCAGTGTAGACAGTGATTCACCCCTCCACTTT.

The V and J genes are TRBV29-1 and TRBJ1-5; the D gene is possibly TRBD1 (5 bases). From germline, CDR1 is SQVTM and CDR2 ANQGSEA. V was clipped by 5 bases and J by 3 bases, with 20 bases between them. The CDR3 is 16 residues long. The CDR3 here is CSVSLGAGGNNQPQHF. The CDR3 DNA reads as TGCAGCGTTTCGCTCGGGGCGGGGGGTAACAATCAGCCCCAGCATTTT.

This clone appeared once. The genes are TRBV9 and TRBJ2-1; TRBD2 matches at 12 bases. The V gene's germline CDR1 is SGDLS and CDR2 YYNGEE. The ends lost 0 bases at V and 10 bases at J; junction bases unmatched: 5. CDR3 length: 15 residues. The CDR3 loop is CASSVASGRAGEQFF. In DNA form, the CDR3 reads TGTGCCAGCAGCGTAGCTAGCGGGAGGGCCGGGGAGCAGTTCTTC.

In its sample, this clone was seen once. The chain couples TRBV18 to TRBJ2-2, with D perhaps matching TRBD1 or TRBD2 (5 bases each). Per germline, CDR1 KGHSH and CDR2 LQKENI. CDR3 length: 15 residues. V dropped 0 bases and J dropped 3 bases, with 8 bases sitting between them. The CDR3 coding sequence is TGTGCCAGCTCACCACCGAGGGGATACACCGGGGAGCTGTTTTTT. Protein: CASSPPRGYTGELFF. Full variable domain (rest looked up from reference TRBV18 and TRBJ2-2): NAGVMQNPRHLVRRRGQEARLRCSPMKGHSHVYWYRQLPEEGLKFMVYLQKENIIDESGMPKERFSAEFPKEGPSILRIQQVVRGDSAAYFCASSPPRGYTGELFFGEGSRLTVL.

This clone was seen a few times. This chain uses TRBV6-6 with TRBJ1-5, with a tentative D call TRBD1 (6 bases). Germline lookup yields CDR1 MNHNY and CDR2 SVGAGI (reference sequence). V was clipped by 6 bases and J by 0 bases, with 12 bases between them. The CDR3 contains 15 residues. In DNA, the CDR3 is TGTGCCAGCAGGGGACAAACATATAGCAATCAGCCCCAGCATTTT. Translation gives CASRGQTYSNQPQHF.

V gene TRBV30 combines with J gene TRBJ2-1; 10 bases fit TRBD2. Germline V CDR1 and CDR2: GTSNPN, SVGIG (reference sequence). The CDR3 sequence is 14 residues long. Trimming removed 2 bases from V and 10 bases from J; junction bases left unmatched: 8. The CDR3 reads CAWSSSGRAQEQFF. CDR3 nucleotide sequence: TGTGCCTGGAGTTCCAGCGGGAGGGCCCAGGAGCAGTTCTTC.

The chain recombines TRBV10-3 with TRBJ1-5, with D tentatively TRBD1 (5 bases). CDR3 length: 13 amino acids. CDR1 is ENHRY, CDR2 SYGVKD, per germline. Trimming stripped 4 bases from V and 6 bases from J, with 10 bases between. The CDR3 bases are TGTGCCATCAGTGGCGAGGGGAGTCAGCCCCAGCATTTT. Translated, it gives CAISGEGSQPQHF.